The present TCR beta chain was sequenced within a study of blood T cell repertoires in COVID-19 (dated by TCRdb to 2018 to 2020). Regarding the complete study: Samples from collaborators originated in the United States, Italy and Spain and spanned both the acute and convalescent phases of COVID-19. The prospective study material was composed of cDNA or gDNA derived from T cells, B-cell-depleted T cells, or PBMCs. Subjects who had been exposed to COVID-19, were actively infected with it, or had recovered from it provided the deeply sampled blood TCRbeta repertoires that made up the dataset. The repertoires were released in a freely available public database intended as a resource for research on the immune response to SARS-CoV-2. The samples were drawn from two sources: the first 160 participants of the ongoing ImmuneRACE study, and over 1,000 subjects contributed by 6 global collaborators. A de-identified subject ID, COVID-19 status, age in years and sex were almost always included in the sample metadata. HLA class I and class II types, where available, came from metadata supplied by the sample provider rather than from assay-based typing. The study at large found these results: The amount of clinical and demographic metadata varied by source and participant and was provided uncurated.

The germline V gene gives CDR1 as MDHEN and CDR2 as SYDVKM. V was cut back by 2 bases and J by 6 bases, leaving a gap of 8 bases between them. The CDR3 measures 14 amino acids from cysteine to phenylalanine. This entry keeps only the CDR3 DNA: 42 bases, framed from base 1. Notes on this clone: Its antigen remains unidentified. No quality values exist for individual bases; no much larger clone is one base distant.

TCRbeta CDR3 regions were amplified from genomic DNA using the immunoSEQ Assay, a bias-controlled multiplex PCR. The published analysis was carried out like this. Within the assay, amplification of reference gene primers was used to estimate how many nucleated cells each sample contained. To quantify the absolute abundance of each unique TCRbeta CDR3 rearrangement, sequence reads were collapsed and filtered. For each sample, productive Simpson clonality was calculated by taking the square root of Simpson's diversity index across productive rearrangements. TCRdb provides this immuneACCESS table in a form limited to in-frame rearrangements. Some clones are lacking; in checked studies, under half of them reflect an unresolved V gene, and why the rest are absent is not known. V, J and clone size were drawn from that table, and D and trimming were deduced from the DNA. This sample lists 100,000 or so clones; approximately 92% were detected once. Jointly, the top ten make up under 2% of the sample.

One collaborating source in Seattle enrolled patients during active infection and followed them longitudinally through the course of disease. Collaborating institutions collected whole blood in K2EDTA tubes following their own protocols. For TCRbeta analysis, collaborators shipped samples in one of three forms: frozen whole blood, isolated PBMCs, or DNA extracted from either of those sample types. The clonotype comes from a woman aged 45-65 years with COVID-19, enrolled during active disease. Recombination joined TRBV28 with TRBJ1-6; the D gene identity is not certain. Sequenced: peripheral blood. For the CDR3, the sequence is CASSLGEANSPLHF. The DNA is TGTGCCAGCAGTTTAGGAGAAGCTAATTCACCCCTCCACTTT.